These 22 T cell receptor beta chains were all obtained from the same sample, sequenced in a study of control samples from healthy donors and cancer patients. Repertoires were generated with immunoSEQ multiplex PCR, while TCRdb's copy carries only in-frame clones and drops some. The data show 150,000 to 200,000 clones, about 90% seen once. The sample consisted of blood. Receptors originate from a young woman in good health.

The V gene is TRBV18, the J gene TRBJ1-1, with D perhaps matching TRBD1 (6 bases). V was shortened by 2 bases and J by 1 base, with 11 bases between the two germline ends. The germline gives CDR1 KGHSH, CDR2 LQKENI. CDR3 size: 15 residues. The CDR3 spells CASSPSLGGNTEAFF. The CDR3 DNA is TGTGCCAGCTCACCATCTCTAGGGGGGAACACTGAAGCTTTCTTT.

The chain carries TRBV28 and TRBJ1-5; D is ambiguous. The V end lost 8 bases, the J end lost 4 bases, and 3 bases lay between the germline ends. Germline-derived CDR1 and CDR2 are MDHEN and SYDVKM. The CDR3 contains 10 residues. The CDR3 DNA reads TGTGCCAGCGGAAATCAGCCCCAGCATTTT. Translation: CASGNQPQHF.

This chain links TRBV2 with TRBJ1-5; D ambiguous. Trimming shortened V by 6 bases and J by 2 bases, and 14 bases separated the two germline ends. The CDR3 extends over 15 amino acids. Germline CDR1 is SNHLY and CDR2 is FYNNEI. The CDR3 DNA reads TGTGCCAGCAGATATGGGATTGGGCGCAATCAGCCCCAGCATTTT. Translated, it gives CASRYGIGRNQPQHF.

V is TRBV2 and J is TRBJ1-3, with 7 bases matching TRBD1. The length of the CDR3 is 16 residues. Germline V CDR1 and CDR2: SNHLY, FYNNEI. V shed 3 bases and J 0 bases; nucleotides not matched to a gene: 5. The CDR3 protein is CASSDPGTDSGNTIYF. CDR3 bases: TGTGCCAGCAGTGACCCCGGGACAGACTCTGGAAACACCATATATTTT.

Turning to this clone: The same CDR3 is also encoded by other DNA sequences in this sample. The V gene is TRBV6-5, the J gene TRBJ1-1; tentative D call: TRBD1 (5 bases). Trimming shortened V by 4 bases and J by 1 base, and 7 bases separated the two germline ends. The length of the CDR3 is 13 residues. CDR1 is MNHEY, CDR2 SVGAGI, per germline. DNA for the CDR3: TGTGCCAGCAGTTTGACAGAGAACACTGAAGCTTTCTTT. Translated, it gives CASSLTENTEAFF.

The genes are TRBV28 and TRBJ2-7; tentative D call: TRBD1 (6 bases). With 5 bases removed from V and 1 base from J, the gap between germline ends came to 9 bases. The CDR3 consists of 13 residues. Germline V gene lookup returns CDR1 MDHEN and CDR2 SYDVKM. The CDR3, as DNA: TGTGCCAGCAGTAGCAGGGGATCCTACGAGCAGTACTTC. Translated, it gives CASSSRGSYEQYF.

In its sample, this clone was seen once. The chain employs TRBV4-2 and TRBJ1-4; D gene uncertain. The V gene lost 1 base and the J gene lost 7 bases, with 10 bases spanning the gap. The CDR3 sequence is 14 residues long. Looked up from germline, CDR1 is LGHNA and CDR2 is YNFKEQ. CDR3 sequence (DNA): TGTGCCAGCAGCCAAGGGCAGACAAGTGAAAAACTGTTTTTT. Translated, it gives CASSQGQTSEKLFF.

This chain links TRBV28 with TRBJ1-1; D not resolved. V was shortened by 6 bases and J by 2 bases, with 13 bases between the two germline ends. From germline, CDR1 is MDHEN and CDR2 SYDVKM. This CDR3 is built from 14 residues. The DNA of the CDR3 is TGTGCCAGCAGAACCTCAGGAGGTAACACTGAAGCTTTCTTT. Its protein product is CASRTSGGNTEAFF.

V usage is TRBV12-3 or TRBV12-4 and J usage is TRBJ1-5; D gene unclear. The CDR3 has 13 residues. V shed 7 bases and J shed 6 bases, with 13 bases lying between them. In DNA, the CDR3 is TGTGCCAGCACCCCAGAAAGAAGTCAGCCCCAGCATTTT. Translation gives CASTPERSQPQHF.

The chain combines TRBV9 with TRBJ2-2, with TRBD2 identical over 13 bases. In germline, CDR1 is SGDLS, CDR2 YYNGEE. The CDR3 totals 20 residues. V gave up 0 bases and J gave up 2 bases; unmatched junction bases: 10. Here the CDR3 reads CASSVEGLAGVIANTGELFF. In DNA, the CDR3 is TGTGCCAGCAGCGTAGAAGGACTAGCGGGAGTAATTGCAAACACCGGGGAGCTGTTTTTT.

The V call is TRBV6-6, the J call TRBJ1-3; D remains unclear. V dropped 2 bases and J dropped 0 bases, with 2 bases sitting between them. CDR1 is MNHNY and CDR2 is SVGAGI in the germline V gene (reference sequence). The length of the CDR3 is 13 residues. The CDR3 here is CASSYISGNTIYF. CDR3 sequence (DNA): TGTGCCAGCAGTTACATCTCTGGAAACACCATATATTTT.

This sequence joins TRBV25-1 and TRBJ2-3; D unresolved. V lost 0 bases and J lost 9, with 7 bases in between. Per germline, CDR1 MGHDK and CDR2 SYGVNS. The CDR3 runs 12 residues. The CDR3 DNA sequence: TGTGCCAGCAGTGAATATACGGGCACGCAGTATTTT. Amino acids: CASSEYTGTQYF.

A note on this clone: Within the sample, other DNA sequences also encode this same CDR3. The chain links TRBV10-3 to TRBJ2-5; no definite D call. V was trimmed by 0 bases and J by 5 bases, leaving 4 bases between them. The CDR3 consists of 12 residues. CDR1 and CDR2 from the germline V gene are ENHRY and SYGVKD. CDR3 amino acids: CAISESAETQYF. CDR3 DNA: TGTGCCATCAGTGAGTCAGCGGAGACCCAGTACTTC.

This CDR3 is CASSPPEGLNTEAFF. The CDR3 DNA reads TGTGCCAGCAGCCCCCCGGAGGGGCTGAACACTGAAGCTTTCTTT. J is TRBJ1-1 and V is TRBV7-2, with D tentatively TRBD1 (5 bases). Germline V gives CDR1 SGHTA, CDR2 FQGNSA. This CDR3 region has 15 residues. V was trimmed by 5 bases and J by 0 bases, leaving 13 bases between them.

This chain links TRBV9 with TRBJ1-1; unclear D gene. V lost 3 bases and J 1 base, leaving 10 bases between the germline ends. The CDR3 has 14 amino acids. The V gene's germline CDR1 is SGDLS and CDR2 YYNGEE. This chain's CDR3 is CASSAGIKNTEAFF. As DNA, the CDR3 is TGTGCCAGCAGCGCAGGAATAAAGAACACTGAAGCTTTCTTT.

The rearrangement links TRBV19 to TRBJ2-2; D is undetermined. The CDR3 runs to 16 residues. The germline CDR1 and CDR2 sequences are LNHDA and SQIVND (reference sequence). Trimming removed 1 base from V and 0 bases from J, with 9 bases in between. The CDR3 loop is CASSIVWASNTGELFF. The CDR3, as DNA: TGTGCCAGTAGTATAGTTTGGGCCTCGAACACCGGGGAGCTGTTTTTT.

The chain joins TRBV6-6 to TRBJ2-3; TRBD2 matches at 8 bases. CDR3 length: 15 amino acids. Germline loops: CDR1 MNHNY, CDR2 SVGAGI (reference sequence). With V trimmed by 3 bases and J by 3 bases, 5 bases remained unmatched. The CDR3 nucleotides are TGTGCCAGCAGTTATCCGGGAGGGGGTACAGATACGCAGTATTTT. Amino acids: CASSYPGGGTDTQYF.

V gene TRBV6-1 combines with J gene TRBJ1-2, with unresolved D. V dropped 3 bases and J dropped 6 bases, with 11 bases sitting between them. Germline CDR1 is MNHNS and CDR2 is SASEGT. There are 13 residues in the CDR3. The CDR3: CASSDIGSDGYTF. CDR3 nucleotides: TGTGCCAGCAGTGATATAGGATCCGATGGCTACACCTTC.

This chain links TRBV6-6 with TRBJ1-2, with 10 bases lining up with TRBD1. V shed 5 bases and J 3 bases; nucleotides not matched to a gene: 15. The CDR3 extends over 18 amino acids. Per germline, CDR1 MNHNY and CDR2 SVGAGI (reference sequence). CDR3 amino acids: CASSHNMGQGWGDYGYTF. The CDR3 nucleotides read TGTGCCAGCAGTCACAACATGGGACAGGGGTGGGGGGACTATGGCTACACCTTC.

The rearrangement uses TRBV6-5 and TRBJ2-2; D is undetermined. The CDR3 extends over 13 amino acids. V was shortened by 10 bases and J by 3 bases, with 12 bases between the two germline ends. CDR1 and CDR2 from the germline V gene are MNHEY and SVGAGI. In nucleotides, the CDR3 is TGTGCCACCCTCACGCCCTACACCGGGGAGCTGTTTTTT. Protein sequence: CATLTPYTGELFF.

This clone was observed once. The rearrangement links TRBV2 to TRBJ2-3, with 10 bases lining up with TRBD2. Trimming removed 8 bases from V and 10 bases from J; junction bases left unmatched: 21. Germline V gene data show CDR1 as SNHLY and CDR2 as FYNNEI. The CDR3 consists of 17 residues. DNA of the CDR3: TGTGCCAGCCAACCGGGTGAATTAGCGGGGGGTCGCGGTTCGCAGTATTTT. Translating it yields CASQPGELAGGRGSQYF. Complete variable domain (other parts from reference TRBV2 and TRBJ2-3): EPEVTQTPSHQVTQMGQEVILRCVPISNHLYFYWYRQILGQKVEFLVSFYNNEISEKSEIFDDQFSVERPDGSNFTLKIRSTKLEDSAMYFCASQPGELAGGRGSQYFGPGTRLTVL.

As to this clone: Other DNA sequences in the same sample also yield this CDR3. This chain links TRBV5-1 with TRBJ2-5, with 8 bases that match TRBD1. V lost 3 bases to trimming and J lost 5 bases; unmatched junction nucleotides: 3. Germline assignment: CDR1 SGHRS and CDR2 YFSETQ. The CDR3 is made up of 13 amino acids. This chain's CDR3 is CASSSTGGETQYF. DNA of the CDR3: TGCGCCAGCAGCTCCACAGGGGGGGAGACCCAGTACTTC.